Listed below are T cell receptor beta chains from one sample, sequenced in a study of T cell responses to AZD1222 COVID-19 vaccine. Here immunoSEQ multiplex PCR was the method, and the copy in TCRdb shows in-frame clones only, minus some. The sample has about 130,000 clones; 75% to 90% are singletons. The source was peripheral blood, collected on day 0 of AZD1222 vaccination. These receptors all stem from an adult in good health. The CDR3 runs from the conserved cysteine through the conserved F or W. A D gene is named only where the DNA matches it firmly. Some rows mark clone size as missing; the rest say once, few, many or name a class of expanded clone.

j_call,cdr3_length,d_call,clone_size,v_call,cdr3_aa,cdr3_nt
TRBJ1-5,16,NA,NA,TRBV28,CASSPGVEGLNQPQHF,TGTGCCAGCAGTCCAGGGGTAGAGGGATTAAATCAGCCCCAGCATTTT
TRBJ2-7,14,NA,NA,TRBV11-2,CASRAKGGAYEQYF,TGTGCCAGCAGAGCGAAAGGTGGAGCCTACGAGCAGTACTTC
TRBJ1-1,14,NA,NA,TRBV2,CASRLTGKNTEAFF,TGTGCCAGCAGGTTAACAGGGAAGAACACTGAAGCTTTCTTT
TRBJ1-5,15,NA,NA,TRBV19,CASSIGTANNQPQHF,TGTGCCAGTAGTATAGGGACAGCCAACAATCAGCCCCAGCATTTT
TRBJ1-2,16,NA,NA,TRBV30,CAWRAPGAGFSYGYTF,TGTGCCTGGAGAGCCCCTGGAGCAGGGTTTAGCTATGGCTACACCTTC
TRBJ1-1,17,NA,NA,TRBV28,CASSLSLGGGPNTEAFF,TGTGCCAGCAGTTTATCGCTTGGAGGGGGGCCGAACACTGAAGCTTTCTTT
TRBJ2-2,16,NA,few,TRBV18,CASSPPQGSNTGELFF,TGTGCCAGCTCACCGCCGCAGGGTTCCAACACCGGGGAGCTGTTTTTT
TRBJ1-6,18,NA,few,TRBV14,CASSQGVTGGGPYSPLHF,TGTGCCAGCAGCCAGGGAGTTACCGGCGGCGGGCCTTATTCACCCCTCCACTTT
TRBJ2-2,15,NA,NA,TRBV19,CASSNFDSLTGELFF,TGTGCCAGTAGTAACTTCGACAGTCTCACCGGGGAGCTGTTTTTT
TRBJ2-1,15,NA,NA,TRBV28,CASSSSRVSYNEQFF,TGTGCCAGCAGTTCGTCCAGGGTGTCCTACAATGAGCAGTTCTTC
TRBJ1-4,16,NA,NA,TRBV3-1/TRBV3-2,CASSQDTGRINEKLFF,TGTGCCAGCAGCCAAGACACCGGCAGAATTAATGAAAAACTGTTTTTT
TRBJ1-1,16,NA,NA,TRBV4-1,CASSQEGRGLNTEAFF,TGCGCCAGCAGCCAAGAGGGCAGGGGATTGAACACTGAAGCTTTCTTT
TRBJ1-5,16,NA,NA,TRBV6-1,CASSEVTALPYQPQHF,TGTGCCAGCAGTGAAGTCACGGCACTCCCTTATCAGCCCCAGCATTTT
TRBJ1-1,11,NA,NA,TRBV28,CASSFNTEAFF,TGTGCCAGCAGTTTTAACACTGAAGCTTTCTTT
TRBJ2-7,14,NA,NA,TRBV5-4,CASSLWQGHYEQYF,TGTGCCAGCAGCTTATGGCAGGGACACTACGAGCAGTACTTC
TRBJ2-6,17,NA,NA,TRBV6-1,CASSEGGGRTGANVLTF,TGTGCCAGCAGTGAAGGTGGGGGACGAACCGGGGCCAACGTCCTGACTTTC
TRBJ2-7,10,NA,NA,TRBV14,CASSQTRPYF,TGTGCCAGCAGCCAAACCCGACCGTACTTC
TRBJ1-3,16,NA,NA,TRBV18,CASSPVGGDSGNTIYF,TGTGCCAGCTCACCTGTGGGTGGGGACTCTGGAAACACCATATATTTT
TRBJ1-2,17,TRBD1,NA,TRBV6-6,CASSRFLPGQGASGYTF,TGTGCCAGCAGTCGATTTTTACCGGGACAGGGGGCTAGTGGCTACACCTTC
TRBJ2-1,17,NA,NA,TRBV27,CASSRSGAASSYNEQFF,TGTGCCAGCAGCCGCTCGGGGGCCGCATCGTCCTACAATGAGCAGTTCTTC
TRBJ1-2,11,NA,NA,TRBV28,CASSLSGGYTF,TGTGCCAGCAGTTTATCTGGGGGCTACACCTTC
TRBJ1-5,15,TRBD1,NA,TRBV5-6,CASSADRGSRQPQHF,TGTGCCAGCAGCGCGGACAGGGGATCGAGGCAGCCCCAGCATTTT
TRBJ1-6,15,TRBD1,NA,TRBV14,CASSQTGAYNSPLHF,TGTGCCAGCAGCCAAACAGGGGCCTATAATTCACCCCTCCACTTT
TRBJ1-2,15,NA,once,TRBV18,CASSPEQGRNYGYTF,TGTGCCAGCTCACCTGAACAGGGTCGAAACTATGGCTACACCTTC
TRBJ2-2,16,NA,NA,TRBV5-4,CASSLARKGDTGELFF,TGTGCCAGCAGCTTGGCAAGGAAAGGTGACACCGGGGAGCTGTTTTTT
TRBJ1-5,17,NA,NA,TRBV19,CASSYRVGQGPNQPQHF,TGTGCCAGTAGTTATCGGGTTGGTCAGGGCCCCAATCAGCCCCAGCATTTT